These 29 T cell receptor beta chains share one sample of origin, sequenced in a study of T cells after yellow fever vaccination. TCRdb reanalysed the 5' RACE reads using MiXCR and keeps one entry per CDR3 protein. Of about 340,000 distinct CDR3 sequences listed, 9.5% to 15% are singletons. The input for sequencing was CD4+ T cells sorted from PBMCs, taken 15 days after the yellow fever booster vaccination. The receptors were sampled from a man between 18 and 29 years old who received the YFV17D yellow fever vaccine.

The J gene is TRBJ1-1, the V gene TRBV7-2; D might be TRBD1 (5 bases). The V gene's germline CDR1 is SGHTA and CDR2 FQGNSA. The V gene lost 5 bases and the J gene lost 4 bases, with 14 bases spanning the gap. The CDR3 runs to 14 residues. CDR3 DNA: TGTGCCAGCAGCCCGGCAGGGTTCGGCACTGAAGCTTTCTTT. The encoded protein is CASSPAGFGTEAFF.

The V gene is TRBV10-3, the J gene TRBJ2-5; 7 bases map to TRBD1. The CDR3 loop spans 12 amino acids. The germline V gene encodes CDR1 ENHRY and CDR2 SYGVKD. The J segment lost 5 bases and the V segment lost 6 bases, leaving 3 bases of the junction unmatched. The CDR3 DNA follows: TGTGCCATCAGGGGGGACAGCGAGACCCAGTACTTC. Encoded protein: CAIRGDSETQYF.

Here the CDR3 DNA reads TGCAGTGCTAGAGATGGGACTAGCGGGGGGGCTGGCACCGGGGAGCTGTTTTTT. It translates to CSARDGTSGGAGTGELFF. V gene TRBV20-1 combines with J gene TRBJ2-2; the match to TRBD2 covers 16 bases. The CDR3 runs to 18 residues. Per germline, CDR1 DFQATT and CDR2 SNEGSKA (reference sequence). Trimming took 0 bases from V and 4 from J; bases not matched to a gene: 5.

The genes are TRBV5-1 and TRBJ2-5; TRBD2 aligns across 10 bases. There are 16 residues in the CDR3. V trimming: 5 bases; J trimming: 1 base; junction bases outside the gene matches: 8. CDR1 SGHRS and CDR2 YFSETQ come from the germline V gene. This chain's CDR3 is CASSFGTSGAQETQYF. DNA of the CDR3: TGCGCCAGCAGTTTTGGTACTAGCGGGGCCCAAGAGACCCAGTACTTC.

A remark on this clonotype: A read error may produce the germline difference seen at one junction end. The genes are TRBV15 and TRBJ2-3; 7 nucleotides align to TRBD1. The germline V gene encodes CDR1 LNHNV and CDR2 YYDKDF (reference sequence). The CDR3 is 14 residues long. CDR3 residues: CATIRQGRPDTQYF. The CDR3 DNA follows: TGTGCCACCATCAGACAGGGTCGACCAGATACGCAGTATTTT.

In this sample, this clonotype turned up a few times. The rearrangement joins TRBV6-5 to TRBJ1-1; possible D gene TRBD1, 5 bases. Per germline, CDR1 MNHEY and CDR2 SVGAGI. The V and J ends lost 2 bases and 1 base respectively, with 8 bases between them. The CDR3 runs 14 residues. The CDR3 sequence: CASSYGGGNTEAFF. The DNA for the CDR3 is TGTGCCAGCAGTTACGGGGGTGGGAACACTGAAGCTTTCTTT.

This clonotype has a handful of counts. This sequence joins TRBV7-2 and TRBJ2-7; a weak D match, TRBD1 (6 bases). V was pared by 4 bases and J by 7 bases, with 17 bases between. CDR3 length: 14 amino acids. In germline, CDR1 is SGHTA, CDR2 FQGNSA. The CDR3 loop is CASSSGQPGTEQYF. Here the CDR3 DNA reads TGTGCCAGCAGCTCGGGACAACCAGGTACGGAGCAGTACTTC.

The CDR3 loop is CASSLTGNSNSPLHF. The CDR3 coding sequence is TGTGCCAGCAGCCTAACAGGCAATAGTAATTCACCCCTCCACTTT. The chain joins TRBV11-3 to TRBJ1-6; possible D gene TRBD1, 5 bases. Per germline, CDR1 SGHNT and CDR2 YENEEA. V dropped 5 bases and J dropped 6 bases, with 14 bases sitting between them. CDR3 length: 15 amino acids.

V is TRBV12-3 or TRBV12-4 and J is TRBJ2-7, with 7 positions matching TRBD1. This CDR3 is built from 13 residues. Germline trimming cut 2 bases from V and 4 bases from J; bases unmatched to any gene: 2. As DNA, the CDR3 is TGTGCCAGCAGTTTACTCAGGGGGTACGAGCAGTACTTC. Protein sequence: CASSLLRGYEQYF.

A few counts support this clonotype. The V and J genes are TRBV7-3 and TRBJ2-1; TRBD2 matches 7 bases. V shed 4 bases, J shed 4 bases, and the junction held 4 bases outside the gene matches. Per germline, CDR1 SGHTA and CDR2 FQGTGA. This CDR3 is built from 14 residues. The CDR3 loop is CASSYVGGYNEQFF. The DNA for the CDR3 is TGTGCCAGCAGCTATGTGGGGGGGTACAATGAGCAGTTCTTC.

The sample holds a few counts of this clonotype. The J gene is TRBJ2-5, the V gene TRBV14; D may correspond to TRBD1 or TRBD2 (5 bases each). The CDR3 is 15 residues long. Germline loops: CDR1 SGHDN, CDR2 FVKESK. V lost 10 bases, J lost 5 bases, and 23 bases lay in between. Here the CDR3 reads CATAPFRGPRETQYF. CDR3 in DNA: TGTGCCACCGCCCCTTTCCGGGGCCCCCGGGAGACCCAGTACTTC.

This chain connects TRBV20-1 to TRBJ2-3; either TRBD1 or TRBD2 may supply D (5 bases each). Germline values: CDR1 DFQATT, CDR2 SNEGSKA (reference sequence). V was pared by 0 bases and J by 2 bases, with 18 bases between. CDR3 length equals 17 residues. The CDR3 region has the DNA TGCAGTGCTAGAGATTACAGGTGGGGGAGAGACACAGATACGCAGTATTTT. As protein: CSARDYRWGRDTDTQYF.

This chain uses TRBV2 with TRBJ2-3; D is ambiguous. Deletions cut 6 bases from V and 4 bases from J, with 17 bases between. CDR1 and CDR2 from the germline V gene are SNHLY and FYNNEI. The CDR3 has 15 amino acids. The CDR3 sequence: CASRFLGFEADTQYF. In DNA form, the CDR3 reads TGTGCCAGCAGGTTTTTGGGGTTTGAGGCAGATACGCAGTATTTT.

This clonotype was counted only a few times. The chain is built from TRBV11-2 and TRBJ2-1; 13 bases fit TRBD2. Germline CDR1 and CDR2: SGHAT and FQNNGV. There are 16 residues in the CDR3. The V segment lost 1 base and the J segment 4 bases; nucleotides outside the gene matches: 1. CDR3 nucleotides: TGTGCCAGCAGCTTAGTACTAGCGGGGGGGTACAATGAGCAGTTCTTC. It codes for CASSLVLAGGYNEQFF. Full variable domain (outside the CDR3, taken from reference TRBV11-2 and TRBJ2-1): EAGVAQSPRYKIIEKRQSVAFWCNPISGHATLYWYQQILGQGPKLLIQFQNNGVVDDSQLPKDRFSAERLKGVDSTLKIQPAKLEDSAVYLCASSLVLAGGYNEQFFGPGTRLTVL.

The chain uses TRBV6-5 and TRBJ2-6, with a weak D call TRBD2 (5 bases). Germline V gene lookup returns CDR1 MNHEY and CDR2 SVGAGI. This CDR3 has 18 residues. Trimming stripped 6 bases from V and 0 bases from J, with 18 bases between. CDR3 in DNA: TGTGCCAGCAGGCCCGGGTGGACTCGCTACTCTGGGGCCAACGTCCTGACTTTC. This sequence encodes CASRPGWTRYSGANVLTF.

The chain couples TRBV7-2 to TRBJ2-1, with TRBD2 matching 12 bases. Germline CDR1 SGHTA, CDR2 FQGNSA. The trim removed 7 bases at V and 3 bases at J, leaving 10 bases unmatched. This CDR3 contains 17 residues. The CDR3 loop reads CASTRSSGGAYYNEQFF. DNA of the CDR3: TGTGCCAGCACCCGTTCTAGCGGGGGGGCGTACTACAATGAGCAGTTCTTC. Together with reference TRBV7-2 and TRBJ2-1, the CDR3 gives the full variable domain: GAGVSQSPSNKVTEKGKDVELRCDPISGHTALYWYRQSLGQGLEFLIYFQGNSAPDKSGLPSDRFSAERTGGSVSTLTIQRTQQEDSAVYLCASTRSSGGAYYNEQFFGPGTRLTVL.

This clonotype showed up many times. In nucleotides, the CDR3 is TGTGCCAGCAGCTCCCATAGCGGGGGGGCCGCAGAGACCCAGTACTTC. Protein sequence: CASSSHSGGAAETQYF. The V and J genes are TRBV3-1 and TRBJ2-5; 11 bases are a match to TRBD2. CDR1 and CDR2 (germline): LGHDT, YNNKEL (reference sequence). Germline trimming cut 5 bases from V and 4 bases from J; bases unmatched to any gene: 9. This CDR3 is 16 amino acids long.

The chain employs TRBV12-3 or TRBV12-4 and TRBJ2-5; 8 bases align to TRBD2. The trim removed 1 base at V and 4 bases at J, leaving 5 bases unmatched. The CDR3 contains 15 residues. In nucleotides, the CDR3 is TGTGCCAGCAGTTTAGAACTAGCGGCGGTAGAGACCCAGTACTTC. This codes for CASSLELAAVETQYF.

CDR3 sequence reads: CASSVLPAASSGNTIYF. The DNA for the CDR3 is TGTGCCAGCAGCGTTCTCCCCGCGGCGAGCTCTGGAAACACCATATATTTT. The genes are TRBV9 and TRBJ1-3; D not certain. Looked up from germline, CDR1 is SGDLS and CDR2 is YYNGEE. The ends were cut back, 2 bases at V and 0 bases at J, with 15 bases in the middle. There are 17 residues in the CDR3.

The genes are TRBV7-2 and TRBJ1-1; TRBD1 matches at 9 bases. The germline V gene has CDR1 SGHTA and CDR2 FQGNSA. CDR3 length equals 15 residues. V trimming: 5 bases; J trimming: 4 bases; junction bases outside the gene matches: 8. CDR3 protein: CASSEWTGASTEAFF. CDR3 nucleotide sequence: TGTGCCAGCAGCGAGTGGACAGGGGCTAGCACTGAAGCTTTCTTT. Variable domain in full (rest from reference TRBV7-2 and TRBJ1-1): GAGVSQSPSNKVTEKGKDVELRCDPISGHTALYWYRQSLGQGLEFLIYFQGNSAPDKSGLPSDRFSAERTGGSVSTLTIQRTQQEDSAVYLCASSEWTGASTEAFFGQGTRLTVV.

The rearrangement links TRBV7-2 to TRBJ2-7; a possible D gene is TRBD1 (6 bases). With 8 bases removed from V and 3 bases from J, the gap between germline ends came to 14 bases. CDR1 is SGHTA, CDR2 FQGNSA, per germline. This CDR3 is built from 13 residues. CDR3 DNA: TGTGCCAGCTCCGAAGACAGGCTCTACGAGCAGTACTTC. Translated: CASSEDRLYEQYF.

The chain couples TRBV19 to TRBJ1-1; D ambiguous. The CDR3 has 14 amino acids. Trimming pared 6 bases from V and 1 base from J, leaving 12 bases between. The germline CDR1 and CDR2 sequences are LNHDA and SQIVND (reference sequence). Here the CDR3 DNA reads TGTGCCAGTAGAGCGGTGGGGTGGAACACTGAAGCTTTCTTT. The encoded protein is CASRAVGWNTEAFF.

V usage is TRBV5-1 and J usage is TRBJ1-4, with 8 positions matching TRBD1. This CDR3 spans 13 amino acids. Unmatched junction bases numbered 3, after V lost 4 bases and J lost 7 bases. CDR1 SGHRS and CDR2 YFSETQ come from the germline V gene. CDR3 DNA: TGCGCCAGCAGCCCGGGGACAGGTGAAAAACTGTTTTTT. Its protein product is CASSPGTGEKLFF.

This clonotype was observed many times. The DNA of the CDR3 is TGTGCCAGCTCATCTAACCTCAACCGGGCCCAGGGTGAAAAACTGTTTTTT. Translation: CASSSNLNRAQGEKLFF. V and J are TRBV18 and TRBJ1-4, with D possibly matching TRBD1 (5 bases). V dropped 5 bases and J dropped 7 bases, with 23 bases sitting between them. Germline assignment: CDR1 KGHSH and CDR2 LQKENI. The CDR3 is 17 amino acids.

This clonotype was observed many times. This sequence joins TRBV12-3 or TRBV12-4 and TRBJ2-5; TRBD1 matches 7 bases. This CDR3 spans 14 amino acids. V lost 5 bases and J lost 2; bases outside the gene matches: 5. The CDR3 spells CASSTWDSQETQYF. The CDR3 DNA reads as TGTGCCAGCAGTACTTGGGACAGTCAAGAGACCCAGTACTTC.

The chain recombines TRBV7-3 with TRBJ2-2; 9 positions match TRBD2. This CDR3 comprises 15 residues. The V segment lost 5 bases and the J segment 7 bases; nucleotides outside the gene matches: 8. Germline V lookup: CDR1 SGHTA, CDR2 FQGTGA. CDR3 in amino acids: CASSRAGGPYGELFF. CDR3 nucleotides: TGTGCCAGCAGCAGAGCGGGGGGCCCCTACGGGGAGCTGTTTTTT.

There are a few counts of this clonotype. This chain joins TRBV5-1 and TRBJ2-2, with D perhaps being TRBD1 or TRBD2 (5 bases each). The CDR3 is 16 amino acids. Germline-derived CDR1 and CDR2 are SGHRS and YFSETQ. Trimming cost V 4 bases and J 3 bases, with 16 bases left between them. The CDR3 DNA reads TGCGCCAGCAGCCCGGACAAAGGGAGACACACCGGGGAGCTGTTTTTT. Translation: CASSPDKGRHTGELFF.

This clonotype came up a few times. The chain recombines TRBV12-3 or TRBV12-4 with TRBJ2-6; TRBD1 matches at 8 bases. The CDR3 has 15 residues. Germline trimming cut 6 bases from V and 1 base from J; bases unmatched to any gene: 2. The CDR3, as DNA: TGTGCCAGCAGAAGGACAGGGTCTGGGGCCAACGTCCTGACTTTC. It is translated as CASRRTGSGANVLTF.

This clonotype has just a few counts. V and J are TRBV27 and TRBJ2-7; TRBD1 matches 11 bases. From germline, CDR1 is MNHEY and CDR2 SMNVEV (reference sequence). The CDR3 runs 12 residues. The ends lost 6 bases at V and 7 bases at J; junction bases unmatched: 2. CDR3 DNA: TGTGCCAGCAGAGGGACAGGGGGGGAGCAGTACGTC. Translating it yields CASRGTGGEQYV.